The source of this TCR beta chain is a study of cytomegalovirus exposure and HLA in healthy donors. Study results and limitations: The productive fraction for most TCR beta V segments was about 90% or about 30% in an earlier analysis.

Germline CDR1 SGHTA, CDR2 FQGNSA. The CDR3 loop spans 14 amino acids. The PCR had 60 Vbeta and 13 Jbeta primers. The table came from immunoSEQ multiplex PCR; TCRdb's copy has only in-frame clones and leaves some out. The sample has nearly 200,000 clones, 82% seen once; the top ten hold under 7.5%. Unrecorded immune exposures were likely, despite nominal health at sampling. A word on this clone: Its antigen is unidentified.

The TCR comes from a woman in her forties or fifties in good health and CMV-seropositive. The rearrangement links TRBV7-2 to TRBJ2-5, with TRBD1 matching 8 bases. The J call may be faulty, since TRBJ2-7 better matches the DNA end. Material: PBMCs. CDR3 region: CASSLGTGWDEQYF. The CDR3, as DNA: TGTGCCAGCAGCTTAGGGACAGGGTGGGACGAGCAGTACTTC.